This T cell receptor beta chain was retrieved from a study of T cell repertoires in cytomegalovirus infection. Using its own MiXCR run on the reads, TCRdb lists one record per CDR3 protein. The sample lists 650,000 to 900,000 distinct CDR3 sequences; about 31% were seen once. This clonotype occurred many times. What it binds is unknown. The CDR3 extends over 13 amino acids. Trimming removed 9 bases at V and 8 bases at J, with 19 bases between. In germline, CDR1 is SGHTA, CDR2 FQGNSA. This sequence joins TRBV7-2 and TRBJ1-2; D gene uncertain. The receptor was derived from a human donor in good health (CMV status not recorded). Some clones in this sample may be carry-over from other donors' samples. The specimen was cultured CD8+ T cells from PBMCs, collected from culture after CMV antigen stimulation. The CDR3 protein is CASIRTANFGYTF. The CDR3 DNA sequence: TGTGCCAGTATCCGGACTGCCAATTTCGGCTACACCTTC.